This record concerns one TCR beta chain sequence. This clonotype was picked up a small number of times. It lacks a known antigen. No much larger clonotype is one base removed from it; base qualities were not supplied. This entry belongs to a study of blood T cells in healthy people across ages (dated by TCRdb to between 2014 and 2016). With respect to the entire study: In model experiments, template switching captured about one uniquely barcoded TCR beta cDNA molecule for every two T cells. Two additional independent replicas of 1 million unique cDNA reads from the same blood draw were analyzed for two donors (one aged 18 to 29 and one aged 80 or older). To avoid experimental bias, donors of different ages were randomly spread across the sequencing lanes. To track age-related changes in TCR beta repertoire diversity, the study relied on deep sequencing normalized with unique cDNA molecular identifiers. Four age groups were formed from the donors: young (average approximately 15 years), middle-aged (more than 35), aged (62) and long-lived (about 75). The research as a whole found: Because profiling used bulk unsorted PBMCs, naive and antigen-experienced compartments could not be compared conclusively. As age increased, observed TCR beta diversity per million T cells dropped in a roughly linear way, and a significant reduction was already evident by age roughly 36. The CMV infection status of donors was not known, potentially confounding age-related changes in expanded clonotypes. A strong correlation was found between observed TCR beta diversity and the percentage of naive T cells measured by flow cytometry. Compared with the aged group, more naive CD4+ T cells, fewer expanded clones and increased TCR diversity were shown by the long-lived group, suggesting age selection. Estimates of total diversity based on one million sequenced T cells were considered lower bounds and underestimates.

CDR1 MNHEY and CDR2 SMNVEV are derived from the germline V gene (reference sequence). The CDR3 starts with the cysteine, ends with the phenylalanine, and has 17 residues. CDR3 DNA is the only sequence kept; it has 51 bases, read in frame from the first base. V is cut by 4 bases and J by 5 bases, and the space between the germline ends is 21 bases. The donors were some 36 Caucasian individuals from Russia, aged roughly 6 to 90 years, who were systemically healthy. Each donor gave around 9.8 milliliters of peripheral blood, collected into EDTA-treated Vacutainer tubes. PBMCs were isolated by Ficoll-Paque density-gradient centrifugation, with at least 6 million obtained per sample. Total RNA, at least 6 micrograms per sample, was extracted from PBMCs with Trizol reagent. The percentages of naive CD45RAhigh/CD27high T cells were determined by flow cytometry on a PBMC aliquot from every donor. Preparation of the library involved 5' RACE. The sequencer was an Illumina HiSeq 2500. The second PCR ran for roughly 7 to 12 cycles and used a J-beta primer mix along with a sample-barcoded 5' primer. A unique molecular identifier was introduced onto each TCR beta cDNA molecule by a template-switch 5' adaptor carrying 12 random nucleotides. Each sample yielded at least 3 million CDR3-containing paired-end reads. First-strand cDNA was synthesized from all RNA with the Mint cDNA synthesis kit, primed by a TRBC-specific oligonucleotide. Following uracil-DNA glycosylase treatment, all cDNA underwent a first 18-cycle PCR with the universal primers M1SS and BC2_uni_R. The study's processing was this. Each sample was normalized by randomly selecting 1 million high-quality reads, each carrying a distinct molecular identifier. Instead of being binned into consensus sequences, reads that shared molecular identifiers were thrown out. CDR3 identification, clonotype clustering and error correction used MiTCR with a Q25 quality threshold and the strictest error-elimination algorithm. A nonparametric unseen species model using Euler transformation provided a lower-bound estimate of total TCR beta diversity. The raw public data were reprocessed by TCRdb itself: fastp quality trimming at Q25, MiXCR clonotype calling, in-frame beta chains only. All rows with the same CDR3 protein become a single entry with the most common DNA and genes. In this record, the V and J calls reflect TCRdb's handling and not the investigators' own analysis. Counted in this sample were approximately 940,000 distinct CDR3 sequences; 48% of them appeared once. The leading ten clones occupy 13% of the sample.

This sequence was found in a man younger than 40 in good health. The chain joins TRBV27 to TRBJ2-1; the D region may be TRBD1 or TRBD2, each matching 5 bases equally. The specimen sequenced was blood. The DNA sequence is given as TGTGCCAGCAGTTACGCCCGTGGGGGACGTTCGGACAATGAGCAGTTCTTC. This gives the protein CASSYARGGRSDNEQFF.